This TCR beta chain appears in the sequencing data of a study of cytomegalovirus exposure and HLA in healthy donors (dated by TCRdb to between 2016 and 2019). The study in broad terms: According to an earlier analysis of a few hundred of the donors, about 179 million T cells yielded 120 million or so unique TCR beta sequences and approximately 300 Gb of sequence data. Rather than using new phenotypic data, the later analysis identified candidate immune exposures from TCR beta sequences and from how often those sequences occurred across donors. A later genetic analysis used genome-wide SNP genotypes for about three fifths of the 666 donors, treating that subset as a discovery cohort. Both class I and class II loci were covered by HLA typing, at four-digit resolution. A separate validation cohort of 90 to 150 different subjects was used in addition to the approximately 700-subject first cohort. Alongside the repertoire data, information on donor age, sex, ethnicity and CMV serostatus was compiled. An early release covering 550 to 700 HLA-typed donors comprised around 300 gigabases of sequencing data and roughly 86 million unique TCR sequences. In an earlier analysis of 500 to 650 of the donors, high-throughput TCR beta sequencing was used to judge whether each TCR beta V gene segment behaved as functional or pseudogenic. Five DR-DQ haplotypes were handled as single units for association and clustering, since linkage in the cohort was strong. The study combined high-throughput TCR immunosequencing, statistical association of individual TCRs with disease status, and machine learning to predict cytomegalovirus infection status. The study used immunosequencing to profile the T cell repertoires of some 600 subjects and linked those repertoires to cytomegalovirus serostatus. A later analysis re-analyzed previously published TCR beta repertoires from hundreds of donors and added high-resolution HLA genotyping to study TCR occurrence patterns. Across some 400 genotyped donors of the cohort, an average of approximately 240,000 unique TCR beta nucleotide sequences per donor were sequenced, and about a sixth of those sequences were non-productive. The study aimed to test whether signatures of past pathogen exposure could be identified by cataloging public T cell receptors. Typing coverage varied by locus: about 629-640 donors for A, B, C, DRB1 and DQB1; about 520 for DQA1; about 570 for DPA1; roughly 450 for DPB1. Every repertoire in the discovery cohort had been generated on one and the same sequencing platform. Of the approximately 400 genotyped donors, more than 75% were placed in the genetic ancestry cluster associated with self-reported Caucasian donors.

The cohort was made up of around 720 healthy bone marrow donors. All cohort members were sampled while nominally healthy, although unrecorded immune exposures were likely present. The donor was CMV seropositive and belonged to the group of some 290 seropositive cohort members. A peripheral blood sample was provided by each donor, and peripheral blood mononuclear cells were used for TCR beta sequencing. Genomic DNA was extracted from the blood cell samples with the Qiagen DNeasy Blood Extraction Kit. The library relied on the immunoSEQ multiplex PCR assay. A mixture of 60 forward primers for TCR Vbeta segments and 13 reverse primers for TCR Jbeta segments was used in the multiplex PCR. The CDR3 region of rearranged TCR beta genes was amplified from genomic DNA by a multiplex PCR assay. The Illumina HiSeq System was used to sequence the amplified TCR beta libraries as 87-base-pair reads. For the original study's pipeline: In a later analysis, tens of millions of unique TCR beta chains were counted across the approximately 620 repertoires, and approximately 11 million of these chains were shared by at least two donors. A nearest-neighbor algorithm error-corrected the raw reads and collapsed the reads into unique sequences, merging closely related sequences to remove PCR and sequencing errors. Alignment of CDR3 sequences to IMGT reference sequences was used to assign V, D and J gene segments. For a sequence to be retained, at least a six-nucleotide match to both a V gene segment and a J gene segment was required. A rearrangement was called productive if the CDR3 had no stop codons and remained in frame with V and J, and every other rearrangement was called non-productive. Following IMGT convention, CDR3 was defined as the stretch from the second conserved V-encoded cysteine up to the conserved J-encoded phenylalanine. In an earlier analysis of around 640 of the donors, sequences lacking an unambiguous match to a single V gene segment were excluded. In an earlier analysis of 587 of the donors, V segments were called functional above 56.7% productive rearrangements and were called segregating when the between-donor standard deviation exceeded 5%. A statistical classification framework was developed to diagnose cytomegalovirus status using the catalog of TCR beta chain sequences. In a later analysis, TCR nucleotide sequences were compared against IMGT/GENE-DB human TR gene sequences so that V and J genes could be assigned. The TCRdist pipeline was used in a later analysis to assign CDR3 sequences and most-parsimonious VDJ recombination scenarios. In a later analysis, every TCR beta chain was defined by the combination of its CDR3 amino acid sequence and its V-gene family, and reads without a unique V-gene family were dropped. As a way to deal with suspected cross-contamination and a sequencing artifact, a later analysis dropped 450 to 700 nucleotide sequences that were highly shared and had low generation probability. In a later analysis, a clonal expansion index for each public chain was calculated from normalized within-repertoire ranks of inferred template counts. In a later analysis, generation probabilities were computed using a VDJ recombination model fitted to out-of-frame rearrangements, and the results were checked against IGoR. Hypergeometric tests were used in a later analysis to score TCR-TCR, TCR-HLA and TCR-CMV co-occurrence, with a repertoire-size bias correction applied to the TCR pairs. False discovery rates were estimated in a later analysis by permuting HLA or CMV assignments 20 times. In a later analysis, co-occurring TCRs were grouped using DBSCAN, with TCRdist sequence similarity added in when clustering inside HLA-allele-positive subsets. Repertoires with fewer than 30,000 or more than 120,000 public chains, plus five repertoires with anomalous nucleotide sharing, were excluded from co-occurrence clustering. This is the immuneACCESS table as TCRdb keeps it, with only in-frame sequences that have V and J called. A part of the clones is gone; compared with another copy, unresolved V genes explain less than half, and the rest is unexplained. Clone size and V and J calls were adopted from that table, with D and trimming inferred from the DNA. The sample yields about 160,000 clones; around 68% were counted once. Less than 3.5% of the sample lies in the top ten.

In regard to this clone: Its antigen target is currently unknown. Per-base qualities were not stored, and no clone one base away is much larger.

Overall study outcomes, separate from this receptor: In a later analysis, HLA-associated TCR beta chains were found to be more clonally expanded and to have lower generation probabilities than equally common non-associated chains. A group of highly shared sequence variants was considered likely to be a technical artifact of the sequencing pipeline. Compared with the roughly 700-donor mean, donors in an Asian-associated ancestry cluster had fewer N-insertions in productive TCRs, according to a later genetic analysis. Strong co-occurrence of HLA alleles, especially DR and DQ, made assigning TCR associations to individual alleles difficult. Correlated functional status among segregating V segments might reflect linkage disequilibrium, but an unknown experimental factor could not be ruled out. Because counts were too low, around 18 rarely observed V segments, including chromosome 9 orphons, were left out of the earlier analysis of several hundred of the donors. According to a later analysis, TCR association rates differed among HLA loci, with DRB1 alleles showing the most associated TCRs and HLA-C alleles showing the fewest. The authors suggested that the approach could potentially be generalized to other disease states and immunological phenotypes. In the study, around 150 TCR beta chains were listed as associated with cytomegalovirus. Only TCR beta chains were sequenced in this cohort, and the absence of alpha or paired-chain data limited detectable features. While some public TCRs were present in many individuals, most TCR sequences turned up only very rarely across donors. Sequencing depth was assumed to be roughly uniform across donors in the presence/absence analyses, though that assumption may not hold. Several of the top co-occurrence clusters appeared to be linked to parvovirus B19, influenza, CMV and Epstein-Barr virus, according to a later analysis. Because the 87-base-pair reads could not distinguish some IMGT-functional V segments, including TRBV6-2 and TRBV6-3, those segments were excluded. An association between a missense DCLRE1C variant and V-gene and J-gene trimming of TCR beta chains was found in a later genetic analysis and replicated in an independent cohort. A few of the identified cytomegalovirus-associated TCR beta chains were confirmed in vitro to be specific for cytomegalovirus antigens. In both the original and validation cohorts, the classifier was reported to diagnose cytomegalovirus status with high specificity and sensitivity. The only immune exposure information available for the cohort was CMV serostatus. A further reported finding was that TCR beta sequences accurately predicted the HLA-A and HLA-B alleles for most subjects in the first cohort. Broadly in line with IMGT annotations, most TCR beta V segments showed up in productive rearrangements about 90% or about 30% of the time in an earlier analysis of several hundred of the donors. A later analysis found that most CMV-associated TCR beta chains appeared HLA-restricted, with HLA associations seemingly driven largely by CMV exposure. Specific HLA alleles were associated with around 18,000 TCR beta sequences at a false discovery rate of 0.05 in a later analysis. HLA typing was unavailable for some donors at each locus, so association tests used only the typed subset.

The CDR3 sequence holds 14 residues, the cysteine and phenylalanine included. The DNA shown is the 42-base CDR3, in frame from base 1. V and J are truncated by 2 bases and 0 bases respectively, leaving an intervening sequence of 8 bases. Taken from the germline V gene, the CDR1 and CDR2 loops are SGHTS and YDEGEE. This TCR was sampled from a woman aged 35 to 49 in good health and CMV-seropositive. Sequencing was carried out using PBMCs. This receptor chain uses TRBV5-8 and TRBJ1-1; the D gene lacks a confident call. The DNA is as follows: TGTGCCAGCAGCTTACAACAAATGAACACTGAAGCTTTCTTT. The translation is CASSLQQMNTEAFF.